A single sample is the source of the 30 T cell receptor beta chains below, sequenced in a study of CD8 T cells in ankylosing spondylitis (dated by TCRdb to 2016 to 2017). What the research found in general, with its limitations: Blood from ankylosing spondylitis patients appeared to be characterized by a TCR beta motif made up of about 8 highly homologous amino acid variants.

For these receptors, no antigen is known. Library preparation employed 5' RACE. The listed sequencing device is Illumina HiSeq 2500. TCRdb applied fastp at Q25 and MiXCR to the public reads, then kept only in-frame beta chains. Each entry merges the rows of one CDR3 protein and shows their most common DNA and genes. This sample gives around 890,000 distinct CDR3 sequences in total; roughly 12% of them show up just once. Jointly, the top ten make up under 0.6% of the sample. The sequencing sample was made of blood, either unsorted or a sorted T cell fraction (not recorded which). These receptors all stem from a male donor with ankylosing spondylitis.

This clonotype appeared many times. The CDR3 DNA reads as TGCAGTGCTAGAGAGGATCTCTTAACTTTCAACACTGAAGCTTTCTTT. Residues: CSAREDLLTFNTEAFF. This chain uses TRBV20-1 with TRBJ1-1; D gene uncertain. The CDR3 is 16 residues long. Trimming removed 0 bases at V and 2 bases at J, with 16 bases between. The germline V gene has CDR1 DFQATT and CDR2 SNEGSKA (reference sequence).

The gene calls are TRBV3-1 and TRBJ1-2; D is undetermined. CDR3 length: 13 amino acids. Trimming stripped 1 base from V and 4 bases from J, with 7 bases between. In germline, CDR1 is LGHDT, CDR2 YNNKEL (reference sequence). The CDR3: CASSQVPFYGYTF. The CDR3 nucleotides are TGTGCCAGCAGCCAAGTTCCATTCTATGGCTACACCTTC.

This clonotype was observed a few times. For the CDR3, the DNA is TGCGCCAGCAGCCAAGATCCAGCAGGGAACTATGGCTACACCTTC. The encoded protein is CASSQDPAGNYGYTF. The rearrangement uses TRBV4-1 and TRBJ1-2, with a weak D call TRBD1 (5 bases). Germline V lookup: CDR1 MGHRA, CDR2 YSYEKL. Trimming cost V 0 bases and J 2 bases, with 10 bases left between them. This CDR3 is 15 amino acids long.

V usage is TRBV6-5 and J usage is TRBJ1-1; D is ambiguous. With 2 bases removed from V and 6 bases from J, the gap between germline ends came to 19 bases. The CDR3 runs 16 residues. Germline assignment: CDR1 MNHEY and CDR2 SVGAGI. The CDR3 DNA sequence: TGTGCCAGCAGTTACCTGTCGTCGGGAGCTGGGGCTGAAGCTTTCTTT. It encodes CASSYLSSGAGAEAFF.

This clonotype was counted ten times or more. The CDR3 region is CASSAGQFKPAFF. In DNA, the CDR3 is TGCGCCAGCAGCGCGGGCCAATTTAAGCCAGCTTTCTTT. V and J are TRBV5-1 and TRBJ1-1; D ambiguous. This CDR3 has 13 amino acids. Germline V CDR1 and CDR2: SGHRS, YFSETQ. The V gene lost 4 bases and the J gene lost 10 bases, with 17 bases spanning the gap.

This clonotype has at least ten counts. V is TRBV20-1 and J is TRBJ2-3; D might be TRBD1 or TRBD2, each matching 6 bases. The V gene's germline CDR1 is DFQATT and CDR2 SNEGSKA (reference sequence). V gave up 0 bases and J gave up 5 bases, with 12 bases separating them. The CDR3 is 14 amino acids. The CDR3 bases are TGCAGTGCTAGAGATACGGGGGCCGGAGATACGCAGTATTTT. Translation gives CSARDTGAGDTQYF.

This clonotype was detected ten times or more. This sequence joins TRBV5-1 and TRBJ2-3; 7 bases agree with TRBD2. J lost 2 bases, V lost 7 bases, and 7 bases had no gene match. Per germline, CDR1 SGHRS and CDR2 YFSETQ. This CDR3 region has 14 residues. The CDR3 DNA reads TGCGCCAGCTCCCCGGGGGGTATCACAGATACGCAGTATTTT. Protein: CASSPGGITDTQYF.

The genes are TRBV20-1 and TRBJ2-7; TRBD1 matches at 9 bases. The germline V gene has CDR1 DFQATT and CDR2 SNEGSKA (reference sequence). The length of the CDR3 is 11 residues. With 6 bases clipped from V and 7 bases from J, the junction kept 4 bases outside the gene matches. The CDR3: CSAGQGSEQYF. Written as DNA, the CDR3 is TGCAGTGCGGGACAGGGATCGGAGCAGTACTTC.

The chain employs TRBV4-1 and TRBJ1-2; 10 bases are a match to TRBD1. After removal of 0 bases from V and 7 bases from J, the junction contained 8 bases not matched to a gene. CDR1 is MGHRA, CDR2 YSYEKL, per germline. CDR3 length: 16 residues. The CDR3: CASSQDLGTGVFGYTF. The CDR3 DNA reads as TGCGCCAGCAGCCAAGATCTGGGGACAGGGGTTTTTGGCTACACCTTC.

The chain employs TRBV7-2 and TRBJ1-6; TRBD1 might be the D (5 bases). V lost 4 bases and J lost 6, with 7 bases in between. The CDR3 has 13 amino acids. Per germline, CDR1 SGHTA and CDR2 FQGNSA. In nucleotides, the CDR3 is TGTGCCAGCAGCTGGGGGGTTAATTCACCCCTCCACTTT. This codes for CASSWGVNSPLHF.

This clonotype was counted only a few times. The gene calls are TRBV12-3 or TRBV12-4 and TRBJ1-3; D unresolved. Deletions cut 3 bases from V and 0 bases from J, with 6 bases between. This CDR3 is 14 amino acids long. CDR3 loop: CASSLELSGNTIYF. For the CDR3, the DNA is TGTGCCAGCAGTTTGGAGCTCTCTGGAAACACCATATATTTT.

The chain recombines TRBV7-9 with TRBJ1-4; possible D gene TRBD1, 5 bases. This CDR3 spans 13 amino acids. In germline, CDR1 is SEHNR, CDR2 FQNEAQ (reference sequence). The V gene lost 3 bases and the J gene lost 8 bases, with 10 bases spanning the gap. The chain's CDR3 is CASSLPGREKLFF. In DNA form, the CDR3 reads TGTGCCAGCAGCTTGCCAGGGCGGGAAAAACTGTTTTTT.

The CDR3 protein is CASSATGQGDEKLFF. The DNA for the CDR3 is TGCGCCAGCAGCGCGACAGGGCAGGGGGATGAAAAACTGTTTTTT. V and J are TRBV5-1 and TRBJ1-4, with 7 bases aligning to TRBD1. Germline V CDR1 and CDR2: SGHRS, YFSETQ. With 4 bases clipped from V and 6 bases from J, the junction kept 9 bases outside the gene matches. This CDR3 comprises 15 residues.

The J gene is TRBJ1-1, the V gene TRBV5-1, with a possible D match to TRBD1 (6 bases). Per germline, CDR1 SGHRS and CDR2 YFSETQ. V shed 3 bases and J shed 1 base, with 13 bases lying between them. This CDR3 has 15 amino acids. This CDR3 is CASSSVGGGNTEAFF. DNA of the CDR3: TGCGCCAGCAGCTCGGTCGGAGGGGGGAACACTGAAGCTTTCTTT.

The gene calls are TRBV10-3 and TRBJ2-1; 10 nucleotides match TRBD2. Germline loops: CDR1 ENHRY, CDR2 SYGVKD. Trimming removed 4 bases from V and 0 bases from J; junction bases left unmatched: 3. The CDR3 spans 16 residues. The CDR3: CAISGLAGGSYNEQFF. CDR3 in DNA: TGTGCCATCAGTGGACTAGCGGGTGGCTCCTACAATGAGCAGTTCTTC.

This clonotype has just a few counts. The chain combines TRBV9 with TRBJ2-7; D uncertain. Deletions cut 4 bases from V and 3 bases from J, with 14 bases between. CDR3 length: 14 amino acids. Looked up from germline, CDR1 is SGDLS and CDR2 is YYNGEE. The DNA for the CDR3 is TGTGCCAGCAGCCCCGTGGGCTTAGACTACGAGCAGTACTTC. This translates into CASSPVGLDYEQYF.

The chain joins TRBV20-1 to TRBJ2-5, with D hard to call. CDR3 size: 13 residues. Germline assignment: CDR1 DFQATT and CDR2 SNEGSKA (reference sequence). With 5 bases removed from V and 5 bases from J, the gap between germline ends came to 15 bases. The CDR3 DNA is TGCAGTGCTTCTGAGCCCCGACGGGAGACCCAGTACTTC. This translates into CSASEPRRETQYF.

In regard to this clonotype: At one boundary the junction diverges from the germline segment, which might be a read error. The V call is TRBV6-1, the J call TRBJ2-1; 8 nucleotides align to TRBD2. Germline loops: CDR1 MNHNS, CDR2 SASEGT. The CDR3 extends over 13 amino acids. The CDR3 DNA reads TGTGCCACCCGGGCCATGGGGACTAGTACGGATACCTTC. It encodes CATRAMGTSTDTF.

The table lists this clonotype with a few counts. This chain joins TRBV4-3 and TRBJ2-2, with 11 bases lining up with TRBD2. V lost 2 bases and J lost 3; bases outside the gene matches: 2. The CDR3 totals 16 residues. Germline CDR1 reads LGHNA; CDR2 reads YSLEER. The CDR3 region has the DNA TGCGCCAGCAGCCAATTAGCGGGAGGGGACACCGGGGAGCTGTTTTTT. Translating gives CASSQLAGGDTGELFF.

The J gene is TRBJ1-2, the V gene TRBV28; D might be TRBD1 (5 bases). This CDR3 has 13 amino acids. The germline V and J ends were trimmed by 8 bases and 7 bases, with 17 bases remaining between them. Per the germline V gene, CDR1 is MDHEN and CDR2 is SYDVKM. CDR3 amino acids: CASGALIVGGYTF. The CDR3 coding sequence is TGTGCCAGCGGGGCCCTTATCGTGGGTGGCTACACCTTC.

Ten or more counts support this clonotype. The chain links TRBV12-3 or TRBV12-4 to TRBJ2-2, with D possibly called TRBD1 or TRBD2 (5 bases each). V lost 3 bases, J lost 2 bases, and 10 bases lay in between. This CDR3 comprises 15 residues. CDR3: CASSFSGRNTGELFF. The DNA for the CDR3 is TGTGCCAGCAGTTTCTCAGGGAGAAACACCGGGGAGCTGTTTTTT.

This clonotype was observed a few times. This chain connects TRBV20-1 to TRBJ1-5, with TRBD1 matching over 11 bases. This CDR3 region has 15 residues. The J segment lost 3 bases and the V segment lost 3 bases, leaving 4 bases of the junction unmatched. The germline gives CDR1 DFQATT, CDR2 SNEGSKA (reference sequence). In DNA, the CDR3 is TGCAGTGCTAGTCGGACAGGGGGCTACAATCAGCCCCAGCATTTT. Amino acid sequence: CSASRTGGYNQPQHF.

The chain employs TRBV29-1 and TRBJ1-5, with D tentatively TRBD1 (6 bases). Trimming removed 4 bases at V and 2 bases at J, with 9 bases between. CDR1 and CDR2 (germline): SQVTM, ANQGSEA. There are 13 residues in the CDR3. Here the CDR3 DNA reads TGCAGCGTTGTGGCAGGGGGCAATCAGCCCCAGCATTTT. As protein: CSVVAGGNQPQHF. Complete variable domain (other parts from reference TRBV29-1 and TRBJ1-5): SAVISQKPSRDICQRGTSLTIQCQVDSQVTMMFWYRQQPGQSLTLIATANQGSEATYESGFVIDKFPISRPNLTFSTLTVSNMSPEDSSIYLCSVVAGGNQPQHFGDGTRLSIL.

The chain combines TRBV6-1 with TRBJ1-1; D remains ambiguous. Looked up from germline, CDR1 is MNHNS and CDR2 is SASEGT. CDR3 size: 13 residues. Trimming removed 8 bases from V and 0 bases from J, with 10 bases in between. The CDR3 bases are TGTGCCAGCCATGTGGTCCTGAACACTGAAGCTTTCTTT. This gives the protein CASHVVLNTEAFF.

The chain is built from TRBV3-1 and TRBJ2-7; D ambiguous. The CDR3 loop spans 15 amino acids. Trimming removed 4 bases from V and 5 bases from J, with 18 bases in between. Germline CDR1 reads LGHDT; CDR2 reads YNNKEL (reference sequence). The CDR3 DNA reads TGTGCCAGCAGCCTTGGATTTCCAACGATGAACGAGCAGTACTTC. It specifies CASSLGFPTMNEQYF.

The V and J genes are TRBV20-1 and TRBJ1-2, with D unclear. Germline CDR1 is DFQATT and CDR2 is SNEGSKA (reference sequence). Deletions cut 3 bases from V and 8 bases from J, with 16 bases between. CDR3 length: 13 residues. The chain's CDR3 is CSARIPRFGGYTF. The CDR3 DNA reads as TGCAGTGCTAGGATCCCCCGCTTCGGGGGCTACACCTTC.

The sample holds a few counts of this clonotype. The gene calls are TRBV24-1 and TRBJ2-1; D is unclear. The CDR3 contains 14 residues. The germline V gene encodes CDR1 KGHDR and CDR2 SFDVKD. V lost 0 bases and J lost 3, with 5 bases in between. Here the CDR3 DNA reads TGTGCCACCAGTGATTTGCCCGACTACAATGAGCAGTTCTTC. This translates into CATSDLPDYNEQFF.

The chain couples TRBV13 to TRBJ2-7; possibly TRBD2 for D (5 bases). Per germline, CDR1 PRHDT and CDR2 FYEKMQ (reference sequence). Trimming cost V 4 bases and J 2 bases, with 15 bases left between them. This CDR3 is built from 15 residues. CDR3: CASSSGLFSPYEQYF. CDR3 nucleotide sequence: TGTGCCAGCAGCTCCGGACTCTTTAGCCCCTACGAGCAGTACTTC.

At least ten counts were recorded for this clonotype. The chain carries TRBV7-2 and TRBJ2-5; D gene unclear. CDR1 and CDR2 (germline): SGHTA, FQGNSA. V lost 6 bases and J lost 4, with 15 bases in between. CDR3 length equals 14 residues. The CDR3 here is CASSQTQPGETQYF. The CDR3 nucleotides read TGTGCCAGCAGTCAGACCCAGCCTGGAGAGACCCAGTACTTC.

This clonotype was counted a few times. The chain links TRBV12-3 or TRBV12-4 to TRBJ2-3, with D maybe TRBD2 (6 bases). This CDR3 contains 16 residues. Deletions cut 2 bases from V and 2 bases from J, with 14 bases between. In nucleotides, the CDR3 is TGTGCCAGCAGTTTAAGTCGGGACTCCCACACAGATACGCAGTATTTT. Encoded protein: CASSLSRDSHTDTQYF.